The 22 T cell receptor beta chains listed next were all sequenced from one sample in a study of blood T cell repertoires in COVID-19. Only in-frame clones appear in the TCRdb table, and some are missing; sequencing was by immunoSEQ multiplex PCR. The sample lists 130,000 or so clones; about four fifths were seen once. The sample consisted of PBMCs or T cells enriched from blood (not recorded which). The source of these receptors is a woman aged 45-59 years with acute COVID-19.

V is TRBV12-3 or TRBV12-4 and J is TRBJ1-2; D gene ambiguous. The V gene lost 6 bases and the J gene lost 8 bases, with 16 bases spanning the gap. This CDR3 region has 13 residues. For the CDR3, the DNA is TGTGCCAGCAGATCTGTCCGGGATCGCGGCTACACCTTC. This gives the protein CASRSVRDRGYTF.

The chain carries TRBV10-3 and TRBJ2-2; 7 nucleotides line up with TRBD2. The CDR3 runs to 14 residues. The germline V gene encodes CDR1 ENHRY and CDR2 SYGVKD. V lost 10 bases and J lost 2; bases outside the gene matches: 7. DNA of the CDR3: TGTGCCACCGGGCTAGCGGATAACACCGGGGAGCTGTTTTTT. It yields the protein CATGLADNTGELFF.

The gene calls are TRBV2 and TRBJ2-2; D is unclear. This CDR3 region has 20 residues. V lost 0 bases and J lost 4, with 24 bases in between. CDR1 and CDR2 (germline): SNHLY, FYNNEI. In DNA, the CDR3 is TGTGCCAGCAGTGAAGCTGGTGGGCTCTTTTCCCTCCCGGTCACCGGGGAGCTGTTTTTT. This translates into CASSEAGGLFSLPVTGELFF.

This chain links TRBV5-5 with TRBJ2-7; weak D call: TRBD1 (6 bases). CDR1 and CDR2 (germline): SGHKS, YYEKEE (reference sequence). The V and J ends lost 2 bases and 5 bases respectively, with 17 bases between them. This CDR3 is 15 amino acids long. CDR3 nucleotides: TGTGCCAGCAGCTTAGCAACGGGACATATCAACGAGCAGTACTTC. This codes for CASSLATGHINEQYF.

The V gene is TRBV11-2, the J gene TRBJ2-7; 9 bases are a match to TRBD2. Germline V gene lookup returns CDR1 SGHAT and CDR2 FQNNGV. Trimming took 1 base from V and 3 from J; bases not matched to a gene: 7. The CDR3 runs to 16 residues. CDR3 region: CASSLAQAGGLYEQYF. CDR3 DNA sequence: TGTGCCAGCAGCTTAGCGCAAGCGGGAGGACTCTACGAGCAGTACTTC.

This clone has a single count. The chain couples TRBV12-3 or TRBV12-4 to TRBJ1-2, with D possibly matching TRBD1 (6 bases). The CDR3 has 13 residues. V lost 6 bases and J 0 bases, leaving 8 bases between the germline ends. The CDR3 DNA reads TGTGCCAGCAGGACAGGTACTAACTATGGCTACACCTTC. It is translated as CASRTGTNYGYTF.

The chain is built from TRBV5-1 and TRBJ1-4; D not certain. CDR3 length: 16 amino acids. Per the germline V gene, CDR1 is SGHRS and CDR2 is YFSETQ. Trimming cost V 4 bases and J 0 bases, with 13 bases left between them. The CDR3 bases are TGCGCCAGCAGCCCCCGCGGTGATGCAACTAATGAAAAACTGTTTTTT. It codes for CASSPRGDATNEKLFF.

The chain's CDR3 is CASGGTGGANQPQHF. The CDR3 bases are TGTGCCAGCGGGGGAACAGGGGGCGCGAATCAGCCCCAGCATTTT. The chain couples TRBV27 to TRBJ1-5, with TRBD1 matching 9 bases. This CDR3 is 15 amino acids long. J gave up 4 bases and V 8 bases, and 9 bases lay outside the gene matches. Germline V gene data show CDR1 as MNHEY and CDR2 as SMNVEV (reference sequence).

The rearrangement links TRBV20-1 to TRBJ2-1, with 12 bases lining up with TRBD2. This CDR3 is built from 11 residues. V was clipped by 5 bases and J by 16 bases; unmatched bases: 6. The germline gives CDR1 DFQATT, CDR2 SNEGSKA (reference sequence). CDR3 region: CSARRLAGDFF. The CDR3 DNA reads TGCAGTGCTCGACGACTAGCGGGAGATTTCTTC.

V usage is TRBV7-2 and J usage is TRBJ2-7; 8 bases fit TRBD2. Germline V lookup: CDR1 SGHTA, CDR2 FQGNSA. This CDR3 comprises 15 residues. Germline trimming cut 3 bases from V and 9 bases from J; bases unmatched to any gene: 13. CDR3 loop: CASSFALAGPVRQYF. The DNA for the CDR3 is TGTGCCAGCAGCTTTGCCTTAGCGGGACCGGTGAGGCAGTACTTC.

The CDR3 loop reads CASSFSRVQPQHF. The CDR3 nucleotides read TGTGCCAGCAGCTTCTCCAGGGTTCAGCCCCAGCATTTT. The rearrangement joins TRBV7-2 to TRBJ1-5; a possible D gene is TRBD1 (5 bases). V lost 3 bases and J lost 6, with 9 bases in between. This CDR3 is 13 amino acids long. The germline gives CDR1 SGHTA, CDR2 FQGNSA.

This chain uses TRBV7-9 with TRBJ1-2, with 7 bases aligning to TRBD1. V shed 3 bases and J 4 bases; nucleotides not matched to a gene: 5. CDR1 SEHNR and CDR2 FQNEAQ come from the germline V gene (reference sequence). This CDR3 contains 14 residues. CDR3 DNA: TGTGCCAGCAGCTTGGAGACAGGGTCCTATGGCTACACCTTC. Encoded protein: CASSLETGSYGYTF.

The CDR3 coding sequence is TGTGCCAGCAGTGAATCTAGCGCTCAGGGTACGCAGTATTTT. Amino acids: CASSESSAQGTQYF. The chain employs TRBV2 and TRBJ2-3; the D gene is possibly TRBD2 (6 bases). Germline lookup yields CDR1 SNHLY and CDR2 FYNNEI. Between the trimmed V and J ends, which lost 2 bases and 8 bases, there was a span of 14 bases. This CDR3 contains 14 residues.

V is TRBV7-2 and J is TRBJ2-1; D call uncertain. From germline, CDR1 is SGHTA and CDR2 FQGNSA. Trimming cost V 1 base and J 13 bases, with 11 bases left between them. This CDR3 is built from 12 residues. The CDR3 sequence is CASSLGVADQFF. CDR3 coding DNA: TGTGCCAGCAGCTTAGGGGTAGCTGATCAGTTCTTC.

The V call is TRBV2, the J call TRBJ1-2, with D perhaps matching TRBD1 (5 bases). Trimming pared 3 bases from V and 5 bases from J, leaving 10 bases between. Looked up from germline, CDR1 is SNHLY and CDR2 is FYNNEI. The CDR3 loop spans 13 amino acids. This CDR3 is CASSDGGGYGYTF. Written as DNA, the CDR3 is TGTGCCAGCAGTGACGGGGGAGGGTATGGCTACACCTTC.

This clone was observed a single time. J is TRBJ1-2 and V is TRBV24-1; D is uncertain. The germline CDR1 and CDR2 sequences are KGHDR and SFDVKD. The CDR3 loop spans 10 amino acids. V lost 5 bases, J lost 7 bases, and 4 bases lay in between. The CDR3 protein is CATSVSGYTF. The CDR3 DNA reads TGTGCCACCAGTGTCTCTGGCTACACCTTC.

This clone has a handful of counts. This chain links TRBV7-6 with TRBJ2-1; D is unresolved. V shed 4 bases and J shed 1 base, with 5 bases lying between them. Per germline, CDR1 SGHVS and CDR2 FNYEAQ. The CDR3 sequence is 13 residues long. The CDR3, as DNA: TGTGCCAGCAGCTGGCAATCCTACAATGAGCAGTTCTTC. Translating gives CASSWQSYNEQFF.

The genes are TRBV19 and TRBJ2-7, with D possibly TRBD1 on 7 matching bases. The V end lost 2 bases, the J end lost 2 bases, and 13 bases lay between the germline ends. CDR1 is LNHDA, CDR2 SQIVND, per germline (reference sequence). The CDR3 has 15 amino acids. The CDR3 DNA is TGTGCCAGTAGTATACGACAGGGAGGAACCTACGAGCAGTACTTC. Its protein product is CASSIRQGGTYEQYF.

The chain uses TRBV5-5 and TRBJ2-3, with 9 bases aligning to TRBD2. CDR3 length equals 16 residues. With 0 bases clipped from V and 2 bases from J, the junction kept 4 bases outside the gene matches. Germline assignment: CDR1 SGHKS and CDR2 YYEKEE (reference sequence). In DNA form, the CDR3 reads TGTGCCAGCAGCTTGGGGCCTAGCGGGACCACAGATACGCAGTATTTT. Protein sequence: CASSLGPSGTTDTQYF.

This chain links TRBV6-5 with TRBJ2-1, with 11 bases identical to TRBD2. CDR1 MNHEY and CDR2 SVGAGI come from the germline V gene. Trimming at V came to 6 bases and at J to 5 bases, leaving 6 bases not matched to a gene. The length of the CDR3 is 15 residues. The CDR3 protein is CASSLLAGEHNEQFF. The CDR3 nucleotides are TGTGCCAGCAGCCTACTAGCGGGAGAGCACAATGAGCAGTTCTTC.

This CDR3 reads CASSVGTSGRNEQFF. The DNA of the CDR3 is TGTGCCAGCAGCGTCGGGACTAGCGGGAGAAATGAGCAGTTCTTC. The V call is TRBV7-3, the J call TRBJ2-1; 14 bases agree with TRBD2. The CDR3 length is 15 residues. V lost 5 bases to trimming and J lost 7 bases; unmatched junction nucleotides: 4. The germline V gene has CDR1 SGHTA and CDR2 FQGTGA. Combining the CDR3 with reference TRBV7-3 and TRBJ2-1 gives the whole variable domain GAGVSQTPSNKVTEKGKYVELRCDPISGHTALYWYRQSLGQGPEFLIYFQGTGAADDSGLPNDRFFAVRPEGSVSTLKIQRTERGDSAVYLCASSVGTSGRNEQFFGPGTRLTVL.

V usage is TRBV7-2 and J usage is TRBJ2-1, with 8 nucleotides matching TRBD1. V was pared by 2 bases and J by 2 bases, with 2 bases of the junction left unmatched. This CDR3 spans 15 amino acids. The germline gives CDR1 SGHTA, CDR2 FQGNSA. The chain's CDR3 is CASSLPGQAYNEQFF. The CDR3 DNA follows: TGTGCCAGCAGCTTACCGGGACAGGCCTACAATGAGCAGTTCTTC.